These 8 T cell receptor beta chains were all obtained from the same sample, sequenced in a study of blood T cell repertoires in COVID-19. Data came from immunoSEQ multiplex PCR; TCRdb stores just in-frame clones and leaves some out. Of approximately 210,000 clones listed, about nine tenths are singletons. Sequencing used peripheral blood. These receptor sequences come from a woman aged 40 to 55 with acute or convalescent COVID-19.

CDR3 sequence: CASTLERLGGYGYTF. In DNA, the CDR3 is TGTGCCAGCACGCTTGAGCGACTAGGAGGCTATGGCTACACCTTC. V usage is TRBV6-5 and J usage is TRBJ1-2; D unresolved. The CDR3 has 15 residues. V was pared by 7 bases and J by 4 bases, with 19 bases between. Germline values: CDR1 MNHEY, CDR2 SVGAGI.

The V and J genes are TRBV30 and TRBJ1-2; D remains ambiguous. This CDR3 has 13 amino acids. Germline V CDR1 and CDR2: GTSNPN, SVGIG (reference sequence). The V and J ends lost 3 bases and 4 bases respectively, with 12 bases between them. The DNA of the CDR3 is TGTGCCTGGAGCTGGGGAGATATCTATGGCTACACCTTC. Translated: CAWSWGDIYGYTF.

The chain recombines TRBV6-5 with TRBJ1-4; no reliable D call. The germline V gene has CDR1 MNHEY and CDR2 SVGAGI. V lost 8 bases to trimming and J lost 8 bases, with 15 bases between them. The CDR3 is 13 residues long. The CDR3 coding sequence is TGTGCCAGCGGGGAGGTGGAGGGAGAAAAACTGTTTTTT. It translates to CASGEVEGEKLFF.

V and J are TRBV5-6 and TRBJ2-2, with TRBD1 matching over 9 bases. Germline lookup yields CDR1 SGHDT and CDR2 YYEEEE. V shed 4 bases, J shed 6 bases, and the junction held 16 bases outside the gene matches. The CDR3 is 18 amino acids. The CDR3 coding sequence is TGTGCCAGCAGCGGTCGGACAGGGGTGAATTCCGTCCCCGGGGAGCTGTTTTTT. Translating gives CASSGRTGVNSVPGELFF.

The rearrangement links TRBV19 to TRBJ2-5; 15 nucleotides line up with TRBD2. CDR3 size: 16 residues. Germline loops: CDR1 LNHDA, CDR2 SQIVND (reference sequence). Losses at the gene ends were 6 bases for V and 5 bases for J; bases not matched to a gene: 7. The CDR3 region is CASSRTSGGVGETQYF. In DNA, the CDR3 is TGTGCCAGTAGCCGGACTAGCGGGGGGGTCGGGGAGACCCAGTACTTC.

The V and J genes are TRBV11-3 and TRBJ2-3; no definite D call. Germline loops: CDR1 SGHNT, CDR2 YENEEA. The CDR3 is made up of 14 amino acids. Trimming pared 0 bases from V and 8 bases from J, leaving 12 bases between. The DNA of the CDR3 is TGTGCCAGCAGCTTAGATCATACGCTCGGTACGCAGTATTTT. Its translation: CASSLDHTLGTQYF.

Concerning this clone: Sequence at one end of the junction differs from germline and may be a read error. J is TRBJ1-1 and V is TRBV6-5; 9 bases map to TRBD1. Germline CDR1 reads MNHEY; CDR2 reads SVGAGI. There are 12 residues in the CDR3. The CDR3 DNA reads as TGTGCCAGCGTGGACAGGGGTTTGCTTGTACTCTTT. Amino acids: CASVDRGLLVLF.

A remark on this clone: The same CDR3 also results from other DNA sequences found in this sample. V is TRBV19 and J is TRBJ1-4, with 9 bases that match TRBD1. The CDR3 extends over 15 amino acids. V lost 3 bases and J lost 4; bases outside the gene matches: 3. The germline CDR1 and CDR2 sequences are LNHDA and SQIVND (reference sequence). CDR3 residues: CASSIGQGFNEKLFF. CDR3 bases: TGTGCCAGTAGTATTGGACAGGGGTTTAATGAAAAACTGTTTTTT.